The present entry profiles one TCR beta chain with its context. Its specificity is unknown. The V end lost 1 base, the J end lost 0 bases, and 13 bases lay between the germline ends. Germline V gene lookup returns CDR1 SGHVS and CDR2 FQNEAQ. The CDR3 is 16 residues long. The data were obtained in a study of cytomegalovirus exposure and HLA in healthy donors. Study-wide findings and caveats: The likely origin of a cluster of highly shared sequence variants was a sequencing artifact. Later analysis placed DRB1 highest and HLA-C lowest in TCR association rates, which differed by HLA locus.

The PCR employed 60 Vbeta primers together with 13 Jbeta primers. Libraries were prepared by immunoSEQ multiplex PCR; TCRdb keeps only in-frame clonotypes and omits some of them. The sample lists approximately 180,000 clones; approximately 78% were seen once. The genes are TRBV7-8 and TRBJ2-7, with TRBD1 as a possible D gene (6 bases). Sequenced sample: PBMCs. This TCR came from a woman in her forties or fifties in good health and CMV-seropositive. CDR3 DNA sequence: TGTGCCAGCAGCTTAGTGCCCAGGGGCATCTCCTACGAGCAGTACTTC. It encodes CASSLVPRGISYEQYF. The complete variable domain, with remaining parts taken from reference TRBV7-8 and TRBJ2-7, reads GAGVSQSPRYKVAKRGQDVALRCDPISGHVSLFWYQQALGQGPEFLTYFQNEAQLDKSGLPSDRFFAERPEGSVSTLKIQRTQQEDSAVYLCASSLVPRGISYEQYFGPGTRLTVT.